Reported below is one T cell receptor beta chain. This record comes from a study of Ad26.COV2.S vaccination and SARS-CoV-2 variants. V lost 1 base and J 1 base, leaving 11 bases between the germline ends. Germline CDR1 is LGHNA and CDR2 is YNFKEQ. The CDR3 consists of 16 residues. Treatment of the sample: about 20 received Ad26.COV2.S at low or high dose, single or two shots; 5 received placebo; per-sample allocation not given. Specimens were obtained on day 63 following the first vaccine or placebo injection. Only in-frame clones appear in the TCRdb table, and some are missing; sequencing was by immunoSEQ multiplex PCR. The sample holds 250,000 to 300,000 clones, roughly 86% seen once.

The V gene is TRBV4-2, the J gene TRBJ1-3, with TRBD1 as a possible D gene (5 bases). The sequencing used peripheral blood, collected in a trial of Ad26.COV2.S vaccine versus placebo. This receptor was obtained from a person between 18 and 65 years old who received the Ad26.COV2.S COVID-19 vaccine or a placebo. The CDR3 loop is CASSQAPQGSGNTIYF. The CDR3 nucleotides are TGTGCCAGCAGCCAAGCCCCCCAGGGATCTGGAAACACCATATATTTT.